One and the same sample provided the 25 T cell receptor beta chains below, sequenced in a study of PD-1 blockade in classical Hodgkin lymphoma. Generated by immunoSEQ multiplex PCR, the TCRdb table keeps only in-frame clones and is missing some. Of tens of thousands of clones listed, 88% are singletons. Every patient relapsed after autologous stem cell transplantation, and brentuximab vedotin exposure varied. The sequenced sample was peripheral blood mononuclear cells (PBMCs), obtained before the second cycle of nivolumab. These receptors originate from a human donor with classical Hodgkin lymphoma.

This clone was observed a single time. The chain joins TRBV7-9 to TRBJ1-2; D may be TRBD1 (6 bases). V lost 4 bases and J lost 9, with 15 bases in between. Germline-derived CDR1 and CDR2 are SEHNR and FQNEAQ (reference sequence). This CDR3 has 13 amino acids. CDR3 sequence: CASSSDGTGSYTF. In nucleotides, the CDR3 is TGTGCCAGCAGCTCTGACGGTACAGGGAGCTACACCTTC.

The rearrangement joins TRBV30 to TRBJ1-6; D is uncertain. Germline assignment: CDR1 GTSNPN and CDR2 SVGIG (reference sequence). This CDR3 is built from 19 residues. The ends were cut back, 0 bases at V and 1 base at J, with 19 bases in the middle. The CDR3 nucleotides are TGTGCCTGGAGTGTACAAGGTGGAGGGTCGGTTTCCTATAATTCACCCCTCCACTTT. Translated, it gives CAWSVQGGGSVSYNSPLHF.

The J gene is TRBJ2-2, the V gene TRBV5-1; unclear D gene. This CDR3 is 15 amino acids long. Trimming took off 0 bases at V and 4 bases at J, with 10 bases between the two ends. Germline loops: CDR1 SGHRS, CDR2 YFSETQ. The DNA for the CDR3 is TGCGCCAGCAGCTTGGATCGCAGTAGCACCGGGGAGCTGTTTTTT. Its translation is CASSLDRSSTGELFF. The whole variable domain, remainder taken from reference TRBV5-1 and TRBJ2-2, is KAGVTQTPRYLIKTRGQQVTLSCSPISGHRSVSWYQQTPGQGLQFLFEYFSETQRNKGNFPGRFSGRQFSNSRSEMNVSTLELGDSALYLCASSLDRSSTGELFFGEGSRLTVL.

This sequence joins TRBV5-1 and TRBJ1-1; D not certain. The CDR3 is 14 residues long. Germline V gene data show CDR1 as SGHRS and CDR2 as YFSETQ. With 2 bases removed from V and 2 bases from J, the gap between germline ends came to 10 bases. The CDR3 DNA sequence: TGCGCCAGCAGCTTATCCTCAGGAAACACTGAAGCTTTCTTT. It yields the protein CASSLSSGNTEAFF.

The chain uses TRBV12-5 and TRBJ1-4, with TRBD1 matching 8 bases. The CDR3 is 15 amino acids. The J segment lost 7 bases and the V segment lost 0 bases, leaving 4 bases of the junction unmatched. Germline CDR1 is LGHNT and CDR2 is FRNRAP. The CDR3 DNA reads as TGTGCTAGTGGTTTGGTAAGGACAGGGCGTGAAAAACTGTTTTTT. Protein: CASGLVRTGREKLFF.

In DNA form, the CDR3 reads TGTGCCAGCAGAACGACAGGTCATAGCAATCAGCCCCAGCATTTT. Translated, it gives CASRTTGHSNQPQHF. V usage is TRBV6-6 and J usage is TRBJ1-5; maybe TRBD1 (6 bases). V was trimmed by 6 bases and J by 0 bases, leaving 12 bases between them. This CDR3 is built from 15 residues. Germline CDR1 and CDR2: MNHNY and SVGAGI (reference sequence).

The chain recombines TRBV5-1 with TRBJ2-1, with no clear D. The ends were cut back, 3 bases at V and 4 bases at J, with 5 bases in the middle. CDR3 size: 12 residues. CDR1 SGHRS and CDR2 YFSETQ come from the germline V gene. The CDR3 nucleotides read TGCGCCAGCAGCTCGAATTACAATGAGCAGTTCTTC. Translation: CASSSNYNEQFF.

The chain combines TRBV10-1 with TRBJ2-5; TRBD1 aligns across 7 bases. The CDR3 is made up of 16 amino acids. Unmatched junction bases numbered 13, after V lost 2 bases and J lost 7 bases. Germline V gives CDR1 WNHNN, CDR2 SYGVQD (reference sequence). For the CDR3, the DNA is TGCGCCAGCAGTGAGACAGGACAGGAGTTATTCGGGACCCAGTACTTC. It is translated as CASSETGQELFGTQYF.

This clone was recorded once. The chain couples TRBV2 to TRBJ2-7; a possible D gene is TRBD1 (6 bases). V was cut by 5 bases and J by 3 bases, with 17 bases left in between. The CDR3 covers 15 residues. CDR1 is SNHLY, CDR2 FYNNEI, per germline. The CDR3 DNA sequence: TGTGCCAGCAGTATCACAGGGTCTGTGTTCTACGAGCAGTACTTC. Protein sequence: CASSITGSVFYEQYF.

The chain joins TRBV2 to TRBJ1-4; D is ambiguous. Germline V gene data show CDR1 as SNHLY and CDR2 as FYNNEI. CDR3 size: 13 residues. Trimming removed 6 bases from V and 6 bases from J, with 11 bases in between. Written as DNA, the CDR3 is TGTGCCAGCAGGCTGGTCCCGGATGAAAAACTGTTTTTT. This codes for CASRLVPDEKLFF.

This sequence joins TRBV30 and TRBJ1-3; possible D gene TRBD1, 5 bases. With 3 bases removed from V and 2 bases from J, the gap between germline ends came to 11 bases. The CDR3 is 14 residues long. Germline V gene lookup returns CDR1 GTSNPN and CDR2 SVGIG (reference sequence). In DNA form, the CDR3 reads TGTGCCTGGAGACGAAGGGGAACTGGAAACACCATATATTTT. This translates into CAWRRRGTGNTIYF.

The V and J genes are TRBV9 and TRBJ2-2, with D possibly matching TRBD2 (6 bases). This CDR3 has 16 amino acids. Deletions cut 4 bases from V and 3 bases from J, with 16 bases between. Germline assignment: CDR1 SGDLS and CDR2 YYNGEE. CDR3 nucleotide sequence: TGTGCCAGCAGCCCCGGGGTAGCGGAGTACACCGGGGAGCTGTTTTTT. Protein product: CASSPGVAEYTGELFF.

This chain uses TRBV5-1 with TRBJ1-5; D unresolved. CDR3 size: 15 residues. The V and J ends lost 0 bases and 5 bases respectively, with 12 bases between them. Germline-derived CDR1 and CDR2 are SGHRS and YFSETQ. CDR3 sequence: CASSLGGESYQPQHF. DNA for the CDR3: TGCGCCAGCAGCTTGGGGGGAGAATCTTATCAGCCCCAGCATTTT. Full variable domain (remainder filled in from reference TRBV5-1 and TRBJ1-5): KAGVTQTPRYLIKTRGQQVTLSCSPISGHRSVSWYQQTPGQGLQFLFEYFSETQRNKGNFPGRFSGRQFSNSRSEMNVSTLELGDSALYLCASSLGGESYQPQHFGDGTRLSIL.

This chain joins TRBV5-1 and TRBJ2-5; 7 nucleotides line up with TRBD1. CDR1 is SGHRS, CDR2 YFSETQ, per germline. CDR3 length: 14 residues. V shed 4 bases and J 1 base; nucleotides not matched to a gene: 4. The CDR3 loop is CASSTRDSQETQYF. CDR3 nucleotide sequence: TGCGCCAGCAGCACTAGGGACAGCCAAGAGACCCAGTACTTC.

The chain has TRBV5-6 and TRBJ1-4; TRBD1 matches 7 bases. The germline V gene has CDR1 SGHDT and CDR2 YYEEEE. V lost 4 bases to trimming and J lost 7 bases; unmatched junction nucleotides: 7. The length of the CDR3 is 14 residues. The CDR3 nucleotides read TGTGCCAGCAGCCTACAGGGGCAAGGTGAAAAACTGTTTTTT. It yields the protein CASSLQGQGEKLFF.

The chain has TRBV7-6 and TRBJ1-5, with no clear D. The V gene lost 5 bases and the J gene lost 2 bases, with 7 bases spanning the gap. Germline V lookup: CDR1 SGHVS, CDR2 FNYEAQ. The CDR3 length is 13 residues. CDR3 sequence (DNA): TGTGCCAGCAGCCGGGAAGGCAATCAGCCCCAGCATTTT. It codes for CASSREGNQPQHF.

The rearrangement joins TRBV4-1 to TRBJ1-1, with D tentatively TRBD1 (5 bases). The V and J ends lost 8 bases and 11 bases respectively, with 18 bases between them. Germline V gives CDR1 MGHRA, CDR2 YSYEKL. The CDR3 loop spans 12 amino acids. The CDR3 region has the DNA TGCGCCAGCGCGTACGGAGGAGGGGAGGCTTTCTTT. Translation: CASAYGGGEAFF.

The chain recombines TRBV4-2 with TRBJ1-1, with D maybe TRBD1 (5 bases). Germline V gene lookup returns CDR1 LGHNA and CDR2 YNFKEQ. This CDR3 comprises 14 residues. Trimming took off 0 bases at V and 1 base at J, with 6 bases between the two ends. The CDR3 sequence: CASSQDDRNTEAFF. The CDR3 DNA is TGTGCCAGCAGCCAAGATGACAGGAACACTGAAGCTTTCTTT.

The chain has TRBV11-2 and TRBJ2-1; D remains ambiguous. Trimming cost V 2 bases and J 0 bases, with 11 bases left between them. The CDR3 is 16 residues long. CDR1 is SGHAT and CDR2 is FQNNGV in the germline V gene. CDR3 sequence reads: CASSLHGMSSYNEQFF. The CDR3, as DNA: TGTGCCAGCAGCTTACACGGCATGAGCTCCTACAATGAGCAGTTCTTC.

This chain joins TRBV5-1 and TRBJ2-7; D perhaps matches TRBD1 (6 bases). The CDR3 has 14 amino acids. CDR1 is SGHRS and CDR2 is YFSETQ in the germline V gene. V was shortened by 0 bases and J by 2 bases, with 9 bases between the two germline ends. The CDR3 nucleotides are TGCGCCAGCAGCTTGGTGGACAGTACCTACGAGCAGTACTTC. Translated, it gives CASSLVDSTYEQYF. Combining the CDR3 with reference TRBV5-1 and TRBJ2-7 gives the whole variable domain KAGVTQTPRYLIKTRGQQVTLSCSPISGHRSVSWYQQTPGQGLQFLFEYFSETQRNKGNFPGRFSGRQFSNSRSEMNVSTLELGDSALYLCASSLVDSTYEQYFGPGTRLTVT.

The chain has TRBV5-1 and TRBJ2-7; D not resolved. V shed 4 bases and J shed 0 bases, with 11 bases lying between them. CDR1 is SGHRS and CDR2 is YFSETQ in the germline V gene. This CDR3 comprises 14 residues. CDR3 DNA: TGCGCCAGCAGCCCGACCGACGGCTCCTACGAGCAGTACTTC. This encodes CASSPTDGSYEQYF.

DNA for the CDR3: TGTGCCAGCAGCGCAAACCCCGGGACAGTGGATCAGCCCCAGCATTTT. It yields the protein CASSANPGTVDQPQHF. The V and J genes are TRBV9 and TRBJ1-5; 7 bases line up with TRBD1. The germline V gene encodes CDR1 SGDLS and CDR2 YYNGEE. The CDR3 loop spans 16 amino acids. Trimming cost V 3 bases and J 5 bases; bases outside gene matches: 11. Using reference TRBV9 and TRBJ1-5 for the parts outside the CDR3, the full variable domain is DSGVTQTPKHLITATGQRVTLRCSPRSGDLSVYWYQQSLDQGLQFLIQYYNGEERAKGNILERFSAQQFPDLHSELNLSSLELGDSALYFCASSANPGTVDQPQHFGDGTRLSIL.

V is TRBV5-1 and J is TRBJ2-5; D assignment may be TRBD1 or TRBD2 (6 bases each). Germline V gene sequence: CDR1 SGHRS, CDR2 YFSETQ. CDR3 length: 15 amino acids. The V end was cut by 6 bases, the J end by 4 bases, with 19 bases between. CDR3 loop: CASMGPGAGPETQYF. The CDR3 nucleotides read TGCGCCAGCATGGGTCCGGGGGCGGGGCCAGAGACCCAGTACTTC.

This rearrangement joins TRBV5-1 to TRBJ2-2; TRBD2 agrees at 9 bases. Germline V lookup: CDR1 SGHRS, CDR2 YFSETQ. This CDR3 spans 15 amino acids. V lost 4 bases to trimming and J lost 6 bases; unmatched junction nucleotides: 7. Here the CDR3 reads CASSGAGGRAGELFF. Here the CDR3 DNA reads TGCGCCAGCAGCGGAGCGGGGGGCCGGGCCGGGGAGCTGTTTTTT.

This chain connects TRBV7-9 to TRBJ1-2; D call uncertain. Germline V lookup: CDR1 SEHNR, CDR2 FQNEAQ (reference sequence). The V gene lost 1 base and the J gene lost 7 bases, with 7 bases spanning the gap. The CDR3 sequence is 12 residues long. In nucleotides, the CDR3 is TGTGCCAGCAGCTTAGTTTCGGCTGGCTACACCTTC. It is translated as CASSLVSAGYTF. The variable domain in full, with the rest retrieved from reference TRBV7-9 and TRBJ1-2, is DTGVSQNPRHKITKRGQNVTFRCDPISEHNRLYWYRQTLGQGPEFLTYFQNEAQLEKSRLLSDRFSAERPKGSFSTLEIQRTEQGDSAMYLCASSLVSAGYTFGSGTRLTVV.